These 29 T cell receptor beta chains originate from one sample sequenced in a study of response to subunit inactivated influenza vaccine. In TCRdb, the RT-PCR reads were re-called with MiXCR into one record per CDR3 protein. The top ten hold about 10% of the sample, which has 500,000 to 600,000 distinct CDR3 sequences, approximately 12% seen once. The sequencing here drew on PBMCs from blood, taken on the day of vaccination. These receptors all stem from a man aged 50 to 60 who received an inactivated influenza vaccine.

The V gene is TRBV7-8, the J gene TRBJ2-1; D unresolved. Trimming removed 0 bases at V and 2 bases at J, with 14 bases between. The germline CDR1 and CDR2 sequences are SGHVS and FQNEAQ. CDR3 size: 17 residues. The CDR3 reads CASSLALGPVPYNEQFF. In DNA form, the CDR3 reads TGTGCCAGCAGCTTAGCGTTAGGGCCCGTTCCCTACAATGAGCAGTTCTTC.

This clonotype was observed a handful of times. The chain joins TRBV4-1 to TRBJ1-6; D is unresolved. CDR1 and CDR2 from the germline V gene are MGHRA and YSYEKL. V was cut by 2 bases and J by 0 bases, with 14 bases left in between. This CDR3 comprises 18 residues. The CDR3 nucleotides are TGCGCCAGCAGCCAAATGACGTTTAAGGCCTCCTATAATTCACCCCTCCACTTT. This codes for CASSQMTFKASYNSPLHF.

This sequence joins TRBV29-1 and TRBJ2-7; a weak D match, TRBD1 (5 bases). Germline CDR1 SQVTM, CDR2 ANQGSEA. Trimming shortened V by 7 bases and J by 2 bases, and 9 bases separated the two germline ends. The CDR3 sequence is 11 residues long. CDR3 region: CSAGHTYEQYF. The CDR3 nucleotides read TGCAGCGCCGGACACACCTACGAGCAGTACTTC.

This clonotype occurred many times. The chain uses TRBV4-2 and TRBJ2-7; TRBD1 aligns across 10 bases. The junction had 10 bases not matched to a gene; V was cut back by 6 bases and J by 2 bases. The CDR3 loop spans 16 amino acids. Germline V gene data show CDR1 as LGHNA and CDR2 as YNFKEQ. CDR3 sequence reads: CASRGITGTGAYEQYF. For the CDR3, the DNA is TGTGCCAGCAGGGGAATTACCGGGACAGGGGCCTACGAGCAGTACTTC.

This clonotype was observed at least ten times. The chain carries TRBV27 and TRBJ2-3; D might be TRBD1 (8 bases). The CDR3 runs to 16 residues. V was clipped by 5 bases and J by 2 bases, with 17 bases between them. Per germline, CDR1 MNHEY and CDR2 SMNVEV (reference sequence). In nucleotides, the CDR3 is TGTGCCAGCAGTGCTAACAGGGGGGGGGTCACAGATACGCAGTATTTT. It is translated as CASSANRGGVTDTQYF.

The chain has TRBV19 and TRBJ2-3; D is perhaps TRBD2 (5 bases). V dropped 6 bases and J dropped 2 bases, with 18 bases sitting between them. The CDR3 sequence is 16 residues long. Germline CDR1 LNHDA, CDR2 SQIVND (reference sequence). This CDR3 is CASSLIGLEYTDTQYF. CDR3 nucleotides: TGTGCCAGTAGCCTGATTGGACTGGAGTACACAGATACGCAGTATTTT.

The chain employs TRBV12-3 or TRBV12-4 and TRBJ2-1; 7 bases are a match to TRBD2. V lost 6 bases, J lost 6 bases, and 14 bases stayed unmatched. This CDR3 spans 16 amino acids. This CDR3 reads CASSSSWRLAANEQFF. In nucleotides, the CDR3 is TGTGCCAGCAGCTCGAGCTGGCGGCTAGCGGCCAATGAGCAGTTCTTC.

V usage is TRBV14 and J usage is TRBJ2-3, with D unresolved. This CDR3 spans 12 amino acids. From germline, CDR1 is SGHDN and CDR2 FVKESK. V gave up 0 bases and J gave up 9 bases, with 7 bases separating them. The CDR3: CASSQDRITQYF. In DNA form, the CDR3 reads TGTGCCAGCAGCCAAGATAGAATAACGCAGTATTTT.

The gene calls are TRBV28 and TRBJ2-1; no clear D gene. Trimming removed 3 bases from V and 2 bases from J, with 14 bases in between. The CDR3 runs 16 residues. CDR1 is MDHEN, CDR2 SYDVKM, per germline. The CDR3 spells CASSFSRVRPYNEQFF. The CDR3, as DNA: TGTGCCAGCAGTTTTTCACGGGTGAGGCCCTACAATGAGCAGTTCTTC.

This chain connects TRBV29-1 to TRBJ2-3; D is unresolved. CDR1 and CDR2 from the germline V gene are SQVTM and ANQGSEA. CDR3 length: 13 residues. V was clipped by 8 bases and J by 6 bases, with 18 bases between them. CDR3 loop: CSPRLHNSDTQYF. In DNA form, the CDR3 reads TGCAGCCCGAGACTCCATAATTCGGATACGCAGTATTTT.

J is TRBJ2-5 and V is TRBV5-1; 8 bases are a match to TRBD1. The CDR3 consists of 15 residues. The germline gives CDR1 SGHRS, CDR2 YFSETQ. V was clipped by 6 bases and J by 7 bases; unmatched bases: 14. The CDR3 is CASTPGGVGSVTQYF. As DNA, the CDR3 is TGCGCCAGCACTCCAGGGGGCGTGGGGTCTGTGACCCAGTACTTC.

This clonotype was seen a handful of times. The chain's CDR3 is CSVRQGQETQYF. CDR3 bases: TGCAGCGTCCGACAGGGACAAGAGACCCAGTACTTC. The chain is built from TRBV29-1 and TRBJ2-5, with 7 bases lining up with TRBD1. Germline V gene data show CDR1 as SQVTM and CDR2 as ANQGSEA. The CDR3 loop spans 12 amino acids. J lost 2 bases, V lost 6 bases, and 3 bases had no gene match.

V gene TRBV20-1 combines with J gene TRBJ2-7, with TRBD1 matching 8 bases. V was pared by 5 bases and J by 2 bases, with 5 bases of the junction left unmatched. Germline CDR1 and CDR2: DFQATT and SNEGSKA (reference sequence). The length of the CDR3 is 13 residues. CDR3 nucleotides: TGCAGTGCTTGGACAGGGAGGACCTACGAGCAGTACTTC. The encoded protein is CSAWTGRTYEQYF.

This clonotype appeared a few times. The CDR3 DNA reads TGTGCCACCAGTGATTTGGGGACAGGGCTGGGGGAGACCCAGTACTTC. It specifies CATSDLGTGLGETQYF. The chain employs TRBV24-1 and TRBJ2-5; TRBD1 aligns across 9 bases. The CDR3 length is 16 residues. The germline gives CDR1 KGHDR, CDR2 SFDVKD. Germline trimming cut 0 bases from V and 5 bases from J; bases unmatched to any gene: 6.

Ten or more counts support this clonotype. The chain carries TRBV7-9 and TRBJ2-7; 9 nucleotides match TRBD2. With 5 bases clipped from V and 2 bases from J, the junction kept 10 bases outside the gene matches. Looked up from germline, CDR1 is SEHNR and CDR2 is FQNEAQ (reference sequence). This CDR3 is 16 amino acids long. The CDR3 sequence is CASSPRMTSGAYEQYF. The CDR3 nucleotides are TGTGCCAGCAGCCCACGTATGACTAGCGGAGCCTACGAGCAGTACTTC.

A remark on this clonotype: Given a much more abundant clone one base away, this may be a read error. The V and J genes are TRBV6-5 and TRBJ1-2, with D unresolved. The CDR3 has 16 residues. Germline assignment: CDR1 MNHEY and CDR2 SVGAGI. The CDR3 here is CASSYSMGARPYDYTF. For the CDR3, the DNA is TGTGCCAGCAGTTACTCGATGGGCGCCAGGCCCTATGACTACACCTTC.

This clonotype was detected many times. The chain has TRBV12-3 or TRBV12-4 and TRBJ2-1; D not certain. Trimming cost V 5 bases and J 6 bases, with 11 bases left between them. The CDR3 is made up of 13 amino acids. As DNA, the CDR3 is TGTGCCAGCAGTCAAGGATTGGCCAATGAGCAGTTCTTC. Protein product: CASSQGLANEQFF.

The rearrangement links TRBV6-1 to TRBJ2-3; TRBD1 aligns across 9 bases. Germline-derived CDR1 and CDR2 are MNHNS and SASEGT. The CDR3 runs 15 residues. The V and J ends lost 7 bases and 2 bases, in that order; junction bases with no gene match: 7. The CDR3 DNA follows: TGTGCCAGCAATCTCGGACAGGGGCCCACAGATACGCAGTATTTT. It yields the protein CASNLGQGPTDTQYF.

The table lists this clonotype with a few counts. The chain couples TRBV9 to TRBJ2-2; TRBD2 aligns across 13 bases. Germline trimming cut 3 bases from V and 6 bases from J; bases unmatched to any gene: 8. The germline gives CDR1 SGDLS, CDR2 YYNGEE. This CDR3 spans 17 amino acids. This CDR3 is CASSETGTSGTSGELFF. The CDR3 coding sequence is TGTGCCAGCAGCGAAACCGGGACTAGCGGGACATCCGGGGAGCTGTTTTTT.

The chain uses TRBV25-1 and TRBJ2-1, with TRBD2 identical over 7 bases. The CDR3 totals 15 residues. CDR1 MGHDK and CDR2 SYGVNS come from the germline V gene. With 3 bases clipped from V and 7 bases from J, the junction kept 9 bases outside the gene matches. The CDR3: CASSDLAVLGNEQFF. CDR3 nucleotides: TGTGCCAGCAGTGATCTAGCGGTTCTAGGGAATGAGCAGTTCTTC.

This clonotype has just a few counts. V usage is TRBV28 and J usage is TRBJ2-1, with 11 bases that match TRBD1. Germline V lookup: CDR1 MDHEN, CDR2 SYDVKM. CDR3 length: 14 residues. Losses at the gene ends were 4 bases for V and 6 bases for J; bases not matched to a gene: 2. The CDR3 here is CASSWGTGGNEQFF. The CDR3 bases are TGTGCCAGCAGTTGGGGGACAGGGGGCAATGAGCAGTTCTTC.

The CDR3 DNA sequence: TGTGCCAGCAGCTCGGGCCCGACAGGGGTGGATGAGCAGTTCTTC. This gives the protein CASSSGPTGVDEQFF. The chain couples TRBV7-9 to TRBJ2-1; the match to TRBD1 covers 8 bases. There are 15 residues in the CDR3. CDR1 and CDR2 (germline): SEHNR, FQNEAQ (reference sequence). V was pared by 4 bases and J by 8 bases, with 10 bases of the junction left unmatched.

This chain uses TRBV7-2 with TRBJ2-5; D remains ambiguous. CDR1 and CDR2 (germline): SGHTA, FQGNSA. V gave up 4 bases and J gave up 5 bases, with 11 bases separating them. The length of the CDR3 is 13 residues. The CDR3 protein is CASSSNTRETQYF. CDR3 nucleotide sequence: TGTGCCAGCAGCTCAAATACCCGGGAGACCCAGTACTTC.

This clonotype was seen only a few times. The chain is built from TRBV5-6 and TRBJ2-5; TRBD2 matches 10 bases. The V and J ends lost 0 bases and 5 bases, in that order; junction bases with no gene match: 4. Germline lookup yields CDR1 SGHDT and CDR2 YYEEEE. The CDR3 loop spans 15 amino acids. The CDR3, as DNA: TGTGCCAGCAGCTTGGGGGGACTAGCGTCGGAGACCCAGTACTTC. It encodes CASSLGGLASETQYF.

This clonotype was found many times. The chain couples TRBV6-1 to TRBJ2-3; TRBD2 agrees at 13 bases. Trimming took 5 bases from V and 3 from J; bases not matched to a gene: 8. Germline assignment: CDR1 MNHNS and CDR2 SASEGT. The length of the CDR3 is 17 residues. The CDR3 DNA reads TGTGCCAGCAGTCTCTGGACTAGCGGGAGTAAGACAGATACGCAGTATTTT. It encodes CASSLWTSGSKTDTQYF.

V gene TRBV5-1 combines with J gene TRBJ2-1; D ambiguous. This CDR3 is built from 14 residues. Germline V gives CDR1 SGHRS, CDR2 YFSETQ. With 0 bases removed from V and 5 bases from J, the gap between germline ends came to 9 bases. Here the CDR3 DNA reads TGCGCCAGCAGCTTGGAGGCAGTTAACAATGAGCAGTTCTTC. Its protein product is CASSLEAVNNEQFF.

In this sample, this clonotype turned up a few times. V gene TRBV5-6 combines with J gene TRBJ2-3; 10 bases are a match to TRBD2. The CDR3 loop spans 16 amino acids. The germline CDR1 and CDR2 sequences are SGHDT and YYEEEE. Trimming at V came to 2 bases and at J to 8 bases, leaving 11 bases not matched to a gene. The CDR3 here is CASSLAGTSATPTQYF. In nucleotides, the CDR3 is TGTGCCAGCAGCTTAGCCGGGACTAGCGCCACGCCTACGCAGTATTTT. The whole variable domain, remainder taken from reference TRBV5-6 and TRBJ2-3, is DAGVTQSPTHLIKTRGQQVTLRCSPKSGHDTVSWYQQALGQGPQFIFQYYEEEERQRGNFPDRFSGHQFPNYSSELNVNALLLGDSALYLCASSLAGTSATPTQYFGPGTRLTVL.

The J gene is TRBJ1-2, the V gene TRBV20-1, with 9 bases matching TRBD1. The V gene end was trimmed by 2 bases and the J gene end by 0 bases; junction bases not matched to a gene: 4. CDR1 and CDR2 (germline): DFQATT, SNEGSKA (reference sequence). CDR3 length: 15 amino acids. The CDR3 nucleotides read TGCAGTGCTAGAAGGACAGGGGCATCTAACTATGGCTACACCTTC. Translation gives CSARRTGASNYGYTF.

This clonotype was counted between two and nine times. The V gene is TRBV4-2, the J gene TRBJ2-1; 8 bases agree with TRBD1. The V gene's germline CDR1 is LGHNA and CDR2 YNFKEQ. This CDR3 is 15 amino acids long. J was trimmed by 5 bases and V by 4 bases; bases with no gene match: 7. CDR3 sequence (DNA): TGTGCCAGCAGCCCCGGGACAGGTACTGACAATGAGCAGTTCTTC. As protein: CASSPGTGTDNEQFF.